Listed here are 15 T cell receptor beta chains from one sample, sequenced in a study of cytomegalovirus exposure and HLA in healthy donors. Measured with immunoSEQ multiplex PCR; TCRdb has only the in-frame clones, and not every one. The profile covers roughly 150,000 clones, with 85% to 95% appearing a single time and roughly 1.9% taken by the ten largest. The sequencing sample was made of PBMCs. Receptors were obtained from a man younger than 30 in good health and CMV-seropositive.

The genes are TRBV6-1 and TRBJ2-3; the D is unclear. Per the germline V gene, CDR1 is MNHNS and CDR2 is SASEGT. V was clipped by 6 bases and J by 9 bases, with 13 bases between them. CDR3 length: 12 amino acids. In DNA form, the CDR3 reads TGTGCCAGCAGGCTGACATCCGTAACGCAGTATTTT. Protein sequence: CASRLTSVTQYF.

This chain connects TRBV6-5 to TRBJ2-3; 12 bases align to TRBD2. Per the germline V gene, CDR1 is MNHEY and CDR2 is SVGAGI. This CDR3 region has 14 residues. J was trimmed by 4 bases and V by 9 bases; bases with no gene match: 5. In DNA form, the CDR3 reads TGTGCCAGTCGGACTAGCGGGGACCCAGATACGCAGTATTTT. It yields the protein CASRTSGDPDTQYF.

The chain employs TRBV4-2 and TRBJ2-2, with 10 bases aligning to TRBD2. Trimming took 4 bases from V and 5 from J; bases not matched to a gene: 10. CDR3 size: 17 residues. The V gene's germline CDR1 is LGHNA and CDR2 YNFKEQ. CDR3 coding DNA: TGTGCCAGCAGCCCGGCGCTAGCGGGAGTTGGAACCGGGGAGCTGTTTTTT. This translates into CASSPALAGVGTGELFF.

The rearrangement uses TRBV30 and TRBJ1-5; D is ambiguous. Germline values: CDR1 GTSNPN, CDR2 SVGIG (reference sequence). The CDR3 covers 16 residues. V was clipped by 2 bases and J by 4 bases, with 18 bases between them. The CDR3 bases are TGTGCCTGGAGTAATTTAGGAGGGTCGTTGAATCAGCCCCAGCATTTT. Residues: CAWSNLGGSLNQPQHF. The variable domain in full, completed from reference TRBV30 and TRBJ1-5, reads SQTIHQWPATLVQPVGSPLSLECTVEGTSNPNLYWYRQAAGRGLQLLFYSVGIGQISSEVPQNLSASRPQDRQFILSSKKLLLSDSGFYLCAWSNLGGSLNQPQHFGDGTRLSIL.

CDR3 coding DNA: TGTGCCTGGAGTGTTTTGGGGGCAAGGTCACCCCTCCACTTT. It is translated as CAWSVLGARSPLHF. The rearrangement uses TRBV30 and TRBJ1-6, with a tentative D call TRBD1 (6 bases). The CDR3 is 14 amino acids. V lost 0 bases and J 10 bases, leaving 13 bases between the germline ends. From germline, CDR1 is GTSNPN and CDR2 SVGIG (reference sequence).

The chain couples TRBV6-6 to TRBJ2-7; TRBD1 matches at 8 bases. Germline-derived CDR1 and CDR2 are MNHNY and SVGAGI (reference sequence). This CDR3 is 16 amino acids long. V shed 5 bases and J 2 bases; nucleotides not matched to a gene: 11. The CDR3 reads CASSRGTGLVPYEQYF. The CDR3 nucleotides read TGTGCCAGCAGTAGAGGGACAGGTCTTGTCCCCTACGAGCAGTACTTC.

CDR3 loop: CASSFLEGDNEQFF. CDR3 sequence (DNA): TGTGCCAGCAGTTTTCTAGAAGGGGACAATGAGCAGTTCTTC. The chain has TRBV28 and TRBJ2-1; D perhaps matches TRBD1 (5 bases). CDR1 and CDR2 (germline): MDHEN, SYDVKM. V dropped 3 bases and J dropped 5 bases, with 11 bases sitting between them. This CDR3 contains 14 residues.

The J gene is TRBJ2-1, the V gene TRBV9, with D tentatively TRBD2 (6 bases). V was clipped by 10 bases and J by 8 bases, with 22 bases between them. CDR1 and CDR2 from the germline V gene are SGDLS and YYNGEE. The CDR3 consists of 14 residues. CDR3 sequence: CARAGTSPNHEQFF. CDR3 sequence (DNA): TGTGCCCGGGCGGGGACTTCGCCTAATCATGAGCAGTTCTTC.

V and J are TRBV2 and TRBJ2-7, with 7 bases matching TRBD2. The CDR3 covers 13 residues. The V gene end was trimmed by 4 bases and the J gene end by 2 bases; junction bases not matched to a gene: 2. Germline CDR1 SNHLY, CDR2 FYNNEI. Here the CDR3 reads CASSVGGTYEQYF. CDR3 sequence (DNA): TGTGCCAGCAGTGTGGGGGGGACCTACGAGCAGTACTTC.

The CDR3 reads CASSPGLASYEQYF. DNA for the CDR3: TGTGCCAGCAGCCCGGGACTAGCGTCTTACGAGCAGTACTTC. The rearrangement links TRBV9 to TRBJ2-7; TRBD2 aligns across 10 bases. This CDR3 comprises 14 residues. In germline, CDR1 is SGDLS, CDR2 YYNGEE. V lost 4 bases and J lost 4; bases outside the gene matches: 5.

The rearrangement uses TRBV28 and TRBJ1-1; 7 nucleotides align to TRBD1. V trimming: 8 bases; J trimming: 1 base; junction bases outside the gene matches: 7. CDR1 is MDHEN and CDR2 is SYDVKM in the germline V gene. The CDR3 sequence is 14 residues long. In DNA, the CDR3 is TGTGCCAGCTCTCGACAGGGAGGGAACACTGAAGCTTTCTTT. Its protein product is CASSRQGGNTEAFF.

This clone has just one count. The V and J genes are TRBV9 and TRBJ2-5; D might be TRBD1 (6 bases). Germline assignment: CDR1 SGDLS and CDR2 YYNGEE. The CDR3 length is 14 residues. Trimming shortened V by 3 bases and J by 10 bases, and 19 bases separated the two germline ends. The CDR3 DNA follows: TGTGCCAGCAGCGAGACAGGTAGTAGTGGGGGCCAGTACTTC. Translation gives CASSETGSSGGQYF. The whole variable domain, remainder taken from reference TRBV9 and TRBJ2-5, is DSGVTQTPKHLITATGQRVTLRCSPRSGDLSVYWYQQSLDQGLQFLIQYYNGEERAKGNILERFSAQQFPDLHSELNLSSLELGDSALYFCASSETGSSGGQYFGPGTRLLVL.

The V and J genes are TRBV6-5 and TRBJ1-1, with 9 bases identical to TRBD1. The V gene's germline CDR1 is MNHEY and CDR2 SVGAGI. This CDR3 is 15 amino acids long. The J segment lost 5 bases and the V segment lost 7 bases, leaving 11 bases of the junction unmatched. In nucleotides, the CDR3 is TGTGCCAGCAACAGAGGGGGACAGGGTGGGACTGAAGCTTTCTTT. Protein: CASNRGGQGGTEAFF.

The chain is built from TRBV5-6 and TRBJ1-5; 8 nucleotides match TRBD1. Per germline, CDR1 SGHDT and CDR2 YYEEEE. With 4 bases clipped from V and 3 bases from J, the junction kept 3 bases outside the gene matches. The CDR3 spans 14 residues. The CDR3 DNA reads TGTGCCAGCAGCATGGACAGGGTCAATCAGCCCCAGCATTTT. Its translation: CASSMDRVNQPQHF. The variable domain in full, completed from reference TRBV5-6 and TRBJ1-5, reads DAGVTQSPTHLIKTRGQQVTLRCSPKSGHDTVSWYQQALGQGPQFIFQYYEEEERQRGNFPDRFSGHQFPNYSSELNVNALLLGDSALYLCASSMDRVNQPQHFGDGTRLSIL.

CDR3: CAWSVGQGSYNEQFF. The CDR3 coding sequence is TGTGCCTGGAGTGTCGGACAGGGTTCCTACAATGAGCAGTTCTTC. This rearrangement joins TRBV30 to TRBJ2-1; 8 bases map to TRBD1. Germline V gene lookup returns CDR1 GTSNPN and CDR2 SVGIG (reference sequence). The V and J ends lost 0 bases and 1 base, in that order; junction bases with no gene match: 2. The CDR3 is 15 amino acids.